A selection of T cell receptor beta chains follows, all from one sample in a study of T cell responses to AZD1222 COVID-19 vaccine. Sequencing used immunoSEQ multiplex PCR; TCRdb keeps in-frame clones, though not all of them. This table holds 65,000 to 70,000 clones, approximately 82% found once. The specimen was peripheral blood, collected 28 days after the second AZD1222 dose. The origin of the receptors is an adult who received the AZD1222 COVID-19 vaccine. CDR3s include the opening cysteine and the closing phenylalanine or tryptophan. The D gene is left open where the match is weak. The listing skips clone size in some rows; elsewhere it reads once, few, many or a size class.

d_gene: NA; abundance: NA; v_gene: TRBV11-3; j_gene: TRBJ2-3; CDR3aa: CASSTRADTQYF; CDR3nt: TGTGCCAGCAGCACTAGGGCAGATACGCAGTATTTT
d_gene: NA; abundance: NA; v_gene: TRBV18; j_gene: TRBJ1-3; CDR3aa: CASSPSGNTIYF; CDR3nt: TGTGCCAGCTCACCGTCTGGAAACACCATATATTTT
d_gene: TRBD1; abundance: once; v_gene: TRBV7-6; j_gene: TRBJ2-7; CDR3aa: CASSRGTGAPYEQYF; CDR3nt: TGTGCCAGCAGCAGAGGGACAGGCGCTCCCTACGAGCAGTACTTC
d_gene: TRBD2; abundance: NA; v_gene: TRBV11-2; j_gene: TRBJ2-7; CDR3aa: CASSFGLAGEHEQYF; CDR3nt: TGTGCCAGCAGCTTCGGACTAGCGGGAGAGCACGAGCAGTACTTC
d_gene: TRBD2; abundance: NA; v_gene: TRBV6-1; j_gene: TRBJ2-7; CDR3aa: CASSDPGGGITYEQYF; CDR3nt: TGTGCCAGCAGTGATCCCGGGGGGGGGATCACCTACGAGCAGTACTTC
d_gene: NA; abundance: once; v_gene: TRBV2; j_gene: TRBJ2-7; CDR3aa: CASSVFSGYEQYF; CDR3nt: TGTGCCAGCAGTGTGTTCTCCGGCTACGAGCAGTACTTC
d_gene: NA; abundance: NA; v_gene: TRBV5-6; j_gene: TRBJ1-6; CDR3aa: CASSLVALNSPLHF; CDR3nt: TGTGCCAGCAGCTTGGTCGCTCTCAATTCACCCCTCCACTTT
d_gene: NA; abundance: NA; v_gene: TRBV27; j_gene: TRBJ2-5; CDR3aa: CASSLSREKTQYF; CDR3nt: TGTGCCAGCAGTTTATCCAGGGAAAAGACCCAGTACTTC
d_gene: TRBD1; abundance: NA; v_gene: TRBV5-1; j_gene: TRBJ1-1; CDR3aa: CASSPTGQGSNTEAFF; CDR3nt: TGCGCCAGCAGCCCAACGGGACAGGGTTCAAACACTGAAGCTTTCTTT
d_gene: NA; abundance: NA; v_gene: TRBV19; j_gene: TRBJ2-3; CDR3aa: CASRGLFGEVDTQYF; CDR3nt: NA
d_gene: TRBD1; abundance: few; v_gene: TRBV4-1; j_gene: TRBJ2-2; CDR3aa: CASSQDTRGRRTGELFF; CDR3nt: TGCGCCAGCAGCCAAGACACCAGGGGGCGCCGGACCGGGGAGCTGTTTTTT
d_gene: NA; abundance: NA; v_gene: TRBV15; j_gene: TRBJ1-4; CDR3aa: CATSRESLLREKLFF; CDR3nt: TGTGCCACCAGCAGAGAGTCCTTGCTGCGGGAAAAACTGTTTTTT
d_gene: NA; abundance: NA; v_gene: TRBV19; j_gene: TRBJ2-7; CDR3aa: CASSPFGINEQYF; CDR3nt: TGTGCCAGTAGTCCTTTTGGGATTAACGAGCAGTACTTC
d_gene: NA; abundance: NA; v_gene: TRBV11-3; j_gene: TRBJ2-1; CDR3aa: CASSLRGTDLYNEQFF; CDR3nt: TGTGCCAGCAGCTTAAGGGGGACTGACTTATACAATGAGCAGTTCTTC
d_gene: NA; abundance: NA; v_gene: TRBV11-2; j_gene: TRBJ1-3; CDR3aa: CASRDLSAAGNTIYF; CDR3nt: TGTGCCAGCAGAGACTTGTCAGCAGCTGGAAACACCATATATTTT
d_gene: NA; abundance: NA; v_gene: TRBV5-4; j_gene: TRBJ1-2; CDR3aa: CAFLEGRDGYTF; CDR3nt: TGTGCCTTCCTAGAGGGCAGAGATGGCTACACCTTC
d_gene: NA; abundance: NA; v_gene: TRBV11-2; j_gene: TRBJ1-1; CDR3aa: CASSYGTNTEAFF; CDR3nt: TGTGCCAGCAGCTACGGGACGAACACTGAAGCTTTCTTT
d_gene: TRBD2; abundance: NA; v_gene: TRBV7-9; j_gene: TRBJ2-7; CDR3aa: CASSSPTSGYEQYF; CDR3nt: TGTGCCAGCAGCTCCCCGACTAGCGGGTACGAGCAGTACTTC
d_gene: TRBD1; abundance: NA; v_gene: TRBV27; j_gene: TRBJ1-2; CDR3aa: CASSLAWDRGGYTF; CDR3nt: TGTGCCAGCAGTTTGGCTTGGGACAGGGGAGGCTACACCTTC
d_gene: TRBD2; abundance: NA; v_gene: TRBV29-1; j_gene: TRBJ2-3; CDR3aa: CSVSGTSGRITDTQYF; CDR3nt: TGCAGCGTTTCCGGGACTAGCGGGAGAATAACAGATACGCAGTATTTT
d_gene: NA; abundance: NA; v_gene: TRBV6-1; j_gene: TRBJ1-5; CDR3aa: CASSEISVGQPQHF; CDR3nt: TGTGCCAGCAGTGAAATAAGTGTTGGGCAGCCCCAGCATTTT
d_gene: NA; abundance: NA; v_gene: TRBV6-5; j_gene: TRBJ1-2; CDR3aa: CASSSGWYGYTF; CDR3nt: TGTGCCAGCAGTTCAGGGTGGTATGGCTACACCTTC
d_gene: TRBD2; abundance: NA; v_gene: TRBV9; j_gene: TRBJ2-7; CDR3aa: CASSADLAGISYEQYF; CDR3nt: TGTGCCAGCAGCGCCGACCTAGCGGGAATCTCCTACGAGCAGTACTTC
d_gene: TRBD2; abundance: few; v_gene: TRBV29-1; j_gene: TRBJ2-3; CDR3aa: CSVVPGTSGTSTDTQYF; CDR3nt: TGCAGCGTCGTGCCCGGGACTAGCGGCACTAGCACAGATACGCAGTATTTT
d_gene: TRBD1; abundance: NA; v_gene: TRBV5-1; j_gene: TRBJ1-3; CDR3aa: CASSGGTGGLTGNTIYF; CDR3nt: TGCGCCAGCAGCGGGGGAACAGGGGGCCTTACTGGAAACACCATATATTTT
d_gene: NA; abundance: NA; v_gene: TRBV5-6; j_gene: TRBJ2-7; CDR3aa: CASSPSVTLSYEQYF; CDR3nt: TGTGCCAGCAGCCCGTCCGTCACCCTCTCCTACGAGCAGTACTTC
d_gene: NA; abundance: NA; v_gene: TRBV27; j_gene: TRBJ1-1; CDR3aa: CASSLAATGVATEAFF; CDR3nt: TGTGCCAGCAGTTTAGCGGCGACTGGGGTGGCCACTGAAGCTTTCTTT
d_gene: TRBD1; abundance: NA; v_gene: TRBV5-1; j_gene: TRBJ1-1; CDR3aa: CASRVTRAGDSTEAFF; CDR3nt: TGCGCCAGCAGGGTAACCCGCGCGGGGGACAGCACTGAAGCTTTCTTT
d_gene: TRBD2; abundance: NA; v_gene: TRBV7-8; j_gene: TRBJ2-5; CDR3aa: CASSLGTSGRETQYF; CDR3nt: TGTGCCAGCAGCCTCGGGACTAGCGGGAGGGAGACCCAGTACTTC
d_gene: NA; abundance: NA; v_gene: TRBV7-2; j_gene: TRBJ1-6; CDR3aa: CASSSLGGLETYNSPLHF; CDR3nt: TGTGCCAGCAGCTCGCTGGGGGGGTTGGAGACCTATAATTCACCCCTCCACTTT
d_gene: NA; abundance: NA; v_gene: TRBV4-1; j_gene: TRBJ1-2; CDR3aa: CASRQTGSANYGYTF; CDR3nt: TGCGCCAGCAGACAAACAGGGAGTGCTAACTATGGCTACACCTTC
d_gene: NA; abundance: NA; v_gene: TRBV11-2; j_gene: TRBJ2-1; CDR3aa: CASGGQSYNEQFF; CDR3nt: TGTGCCAGCGGGGGCCAGTCCTACAATGAGCAGTTCTTC
d_gene: NA; abundance: NA; v_gene: TRBV4-1; j_gene: TRBJ1-4; CDR3aa: CASSQPRGGGEKLFF; CDR3nt: TGCGCCAGCAGCCAACCCCGGGGGGGAGGAGAAAAACTGTTTTTT
d_gene: TRBD1; abundance: NA; v_gene: TRBV5-8; j_gene: TRBJ2-3; CDR3aa: CASSPDPGGLSTDTQYF; CDR3nt: TGTGCCAGCAGTCCGGACCCAGGGGGCTTAAGCACAGATACGCAGTATTTT
d_gene: NA; abundance: NA; v_gene: TRBV6-1; j_gene: TRBJ1-3; CDR3aa: CASSVGPDRAQGNTIYF; CDR3nt: TGTGCCAGCAGTGTTGGACCCGACCGTGCGCAAGGAAACACCATATATTTT
d_gene: TRBD2; abundance: NA; v_gene: TRBV10-1; j_gene: TRBJ2-3; CDR3aa: CASALSGGDTQYF; CDR3nt: TGCGCCAGCGCGCTGAGCGGGGGAGATACGCAGTATTTT